This T cell receptor (beta chain) emerged from a study of blood T cells in healthy people across ages. A J-beta primer mix and a sample-barcoded 5' primer were used in a second PCR of about 7 to 12 cycles. TCRdb analysed the 5' RACE reads with MiXCR anew, one entry per CDR3 protein. The sample comprises 660,000 or so distinct CDR3 sequences, roughly three fifths of which are singletons, and 30% to 45% rests with the top ten. Germline V gene lookup returns CDR1 DFQATT and CDR2 SNEGSKA (reference sequence). The CDR3 consists of 16 residues. Deletions cut 0 bases from V and 0 bases from J, with 9 bases between.

The clonotype comes from a man aged 55-75 years in good health. Sequences were obtained from blood. V is TRBV20-1 and J is TRBJ2-6; the D is unclear. The CDR3 DNA follows: TGCAGTGCTAGAGATACGTGGGTCTCTGGGGCCAACGTCCTGACTTTC. As protein: CSARDTWVSGANVLTF.